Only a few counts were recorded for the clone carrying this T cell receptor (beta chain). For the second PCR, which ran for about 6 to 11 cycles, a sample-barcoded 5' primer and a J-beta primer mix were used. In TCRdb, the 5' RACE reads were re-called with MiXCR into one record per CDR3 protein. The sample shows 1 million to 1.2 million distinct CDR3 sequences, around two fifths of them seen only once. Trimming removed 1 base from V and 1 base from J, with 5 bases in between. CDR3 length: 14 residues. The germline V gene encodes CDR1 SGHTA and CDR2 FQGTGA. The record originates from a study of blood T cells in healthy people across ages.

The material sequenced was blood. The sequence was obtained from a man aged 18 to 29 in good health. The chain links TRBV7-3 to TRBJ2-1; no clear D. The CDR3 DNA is TGTGCCAGCAGCTTAATGGGTTCCTACAATGAGCAGTTCTTC. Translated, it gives CASSLMGSYNEQFF. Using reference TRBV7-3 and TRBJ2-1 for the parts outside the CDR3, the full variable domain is GAGVSQTPSNKVTEKGKYVELRCDPISGHTALYWYRQSLGQGPEFLIYFQGTGAADDSGLPNDRFFAVRPEGSVSTLKIQRTERGDSAVYLCASSLMGSYNEQFFGPGTRLTVL.